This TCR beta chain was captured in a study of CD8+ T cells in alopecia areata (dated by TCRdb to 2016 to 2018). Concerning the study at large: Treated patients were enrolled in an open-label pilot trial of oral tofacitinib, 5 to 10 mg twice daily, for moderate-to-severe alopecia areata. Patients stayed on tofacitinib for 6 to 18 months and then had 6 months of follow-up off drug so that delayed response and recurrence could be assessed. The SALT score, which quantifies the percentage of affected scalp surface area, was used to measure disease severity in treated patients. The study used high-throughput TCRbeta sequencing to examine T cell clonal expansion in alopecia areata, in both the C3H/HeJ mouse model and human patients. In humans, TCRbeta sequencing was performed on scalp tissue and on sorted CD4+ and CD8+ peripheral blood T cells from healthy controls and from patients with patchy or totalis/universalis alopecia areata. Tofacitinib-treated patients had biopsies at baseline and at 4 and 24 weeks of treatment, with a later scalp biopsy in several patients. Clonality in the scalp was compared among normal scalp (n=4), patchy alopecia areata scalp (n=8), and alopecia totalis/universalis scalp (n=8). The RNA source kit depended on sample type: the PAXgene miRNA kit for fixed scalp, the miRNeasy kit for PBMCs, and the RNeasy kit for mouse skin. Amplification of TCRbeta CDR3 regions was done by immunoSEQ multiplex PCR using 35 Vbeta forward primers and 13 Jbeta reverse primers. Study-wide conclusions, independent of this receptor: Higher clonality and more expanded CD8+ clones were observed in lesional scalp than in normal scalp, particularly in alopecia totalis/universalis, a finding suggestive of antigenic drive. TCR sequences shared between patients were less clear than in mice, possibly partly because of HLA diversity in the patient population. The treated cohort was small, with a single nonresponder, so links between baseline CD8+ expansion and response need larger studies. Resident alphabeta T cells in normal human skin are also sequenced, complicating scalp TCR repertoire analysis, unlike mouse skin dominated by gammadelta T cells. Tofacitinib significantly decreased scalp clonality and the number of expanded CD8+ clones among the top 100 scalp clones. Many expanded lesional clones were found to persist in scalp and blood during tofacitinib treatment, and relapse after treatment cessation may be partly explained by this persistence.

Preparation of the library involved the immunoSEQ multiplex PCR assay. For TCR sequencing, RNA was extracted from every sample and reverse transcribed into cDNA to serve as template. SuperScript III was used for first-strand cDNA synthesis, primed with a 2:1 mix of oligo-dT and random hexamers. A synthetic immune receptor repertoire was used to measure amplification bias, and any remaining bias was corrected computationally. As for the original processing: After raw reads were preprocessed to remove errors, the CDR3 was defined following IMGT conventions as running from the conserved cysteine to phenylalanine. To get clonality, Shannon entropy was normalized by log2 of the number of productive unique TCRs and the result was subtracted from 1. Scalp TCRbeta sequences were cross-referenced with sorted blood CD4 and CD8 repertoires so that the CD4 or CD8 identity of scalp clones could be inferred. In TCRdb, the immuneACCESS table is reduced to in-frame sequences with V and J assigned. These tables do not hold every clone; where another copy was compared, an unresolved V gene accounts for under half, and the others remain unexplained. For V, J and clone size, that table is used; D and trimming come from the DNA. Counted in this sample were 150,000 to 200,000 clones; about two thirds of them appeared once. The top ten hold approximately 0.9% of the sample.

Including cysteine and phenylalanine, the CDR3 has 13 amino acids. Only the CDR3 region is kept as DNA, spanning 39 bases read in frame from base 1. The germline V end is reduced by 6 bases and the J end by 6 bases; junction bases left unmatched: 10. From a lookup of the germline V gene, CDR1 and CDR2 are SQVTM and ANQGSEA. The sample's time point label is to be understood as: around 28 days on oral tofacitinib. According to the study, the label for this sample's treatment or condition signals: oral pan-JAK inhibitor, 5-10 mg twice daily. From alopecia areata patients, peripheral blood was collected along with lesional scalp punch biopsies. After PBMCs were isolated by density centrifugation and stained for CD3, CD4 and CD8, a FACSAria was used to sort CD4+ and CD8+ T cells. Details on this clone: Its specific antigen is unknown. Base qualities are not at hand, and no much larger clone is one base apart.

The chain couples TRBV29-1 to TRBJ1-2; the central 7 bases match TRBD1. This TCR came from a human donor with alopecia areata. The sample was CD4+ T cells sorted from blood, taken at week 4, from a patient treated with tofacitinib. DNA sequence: TGCAGCGTCCTTCTGACAGGGTGGAATGGCTACACCTTC. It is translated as CSVLLTGWNGYTF.